Listed here are 28 T cell receptor beta chains from one sample, sequenced in a study of blood T cell repertoires in COVID-19. Produced via immunoSEQ multiplex PCR; TCRdb's table is partial and in-frame only. The data show 65,000 to 85,000 clones, around 90% seen once. The specimen sequenced was peripheral blood. These receptors all come from a human donor in a cohort sampled during active COVID-19.

The V call is TRBV9, the J call TRBJ2-5, with D perhaps matching TRBD1 (6 bases). With 3 bases removed from V and 2 bases from J, the gap between germline ends came to 8 bases. Per germline, CDR1 SGDLS and CDR2 YYNGEE. The CDR3 sequence is 13 residues long. This CDR3 is CASSGGPQETQYF. DNA of the CDR3: TGTGCCAGCAGCGGGGGGCCGCAAGAGACCCAGTACTTC.

The chain links TRBV5-1 to TRBJ2-1; 8 nucleotides match TRBD1. The V gene end was trimmed by 3 bases and the J gene end by 6 bases; junction bases not matched to a gene: 5. The germline V gene has CDR1 SGHRS and CDR2 YFSETQ. The CDR3 spans 14 residues. This CDR3 is CASSSTGTGNEQFF. CDR3 sequence (DNA): TGCGCCAGCAGCTCCACCGGGACAGGCAATGAGCAGTTCTTC.

This chain links TRBV5-4 with TRBJ1-4; D perhaps matches TRBD1 (5 bases). Trimming left V 0 bases short and J 0 bases short, with 6 bases between. CDR3 size: 15 residues. Germline values: CDR1 SGHNT, CDR2 YYREEE (reference sequence). The CDR3 spells CASSLEGATNEKLFF. In DNA form, the CDR3 reads TGTGCCAGCAGCTTGGAAGGGGCAACTAATGAAAAACTGTTTTTT.

In this sample, this clone turned up once. The chain carries TRBV19 and TRBJ1-1; no firm D call. CDR3 size: 14 residues. Germline CDR1 and CDR2: LNHDA and SQIVND (reference sequence). With 3 bases removed from V and 0 bases from J, the gap between germline ends came to 8 bases. The CDR3 loop is CASSMNRVNTEAFF. In DNA form, the CDR3 reads TGTGCCAGTAGTATGAACAGAGTGAACACTGAAGCTTTCTTT.

The rearrangement joins TRBV2 to TRBJ2-3; no firm D call. Trimming shortened V by 10 bases and J by 2 bases, and 13 bases separated the two germline ends. In germline, CDR1 is SNHLY, CDR2 FYNNEI. This CDR3 spans 13 amino acids. The CDR3 here is CATRRQPTDTQYF. CDR3 DNA sequence: TGTGCCACCAGGAGACAACCCACAGATACGCAGTATTTT.

V and J are TRBV30 and TRBJ2-3, with D possibly matching TRBD2 (6 bases). Trimming shortened V by 4 bases and J by 7 bases, and 12 bases separated the two germline ends. This CDR3 contains 12 residues. The germline gives CDR1 GTSNPN, CDR2 SVGIG (reference sequence). The CDR3: CAWMGGGHTQYF. The DNA of the CDR3 is TGTGCCTGGATGGGGGGAGGCCATACGCAGTATTTT.

CDR3 loop: CASNSDRDGEKLFF. CDR3 nucleotides: TGTGCCAGCAATTCGGACAGGGACGGCGAAAAACTGTTTTTT. The rearrangement joins TRBV28 to TRBJ1-4, with 8 bases lining up with TRBD1. V shed 7 bases, J shed 8 bases, and the junction held 9 bases outside the gene matches. This CDR3 region has 14 residues. Germline V gene lookup returns CDR1 MDHEN and CDR2 SYDVKM. Drawing the rest from reference TRBV28 and TRBJ1-4, the complete variable domain is DVKVTQSSRYLVKRTGEKVFLECVQDMDHENMFWYRQDPGLGLRLIYFSYDVKMKEKGDIPEGYSVSREKKERFSLILESASTNQTSMYLCASNSDRDGEKLFFGSGTQLSVL.

The gene calls are TRBV5-1 and TRBJ2-5, with a weak D call TRBD1 (6 bases). V lost 4 bases and J 1 base, leaving 11 bases between the germline ends. This CDR3 contains 14 residues. Germline V gene sequence: CDR1 SGHRS, CDR2 YFSETQ. This CDR3 reads CASSRRDIQETQYF. The DNA of the CDR3 is TGCGCCAGCAGCCGCCGGGACATCCAAGAGACCCAGTACTTC.

The chain links TRBV27 to TRBJ1-2; 7 nucleotides match TRBD1. Germline CDR1 MNHEY, CDR2 SMNVEV (reference sequence). V lost 2 bases, J lost 4 bases, and 4 bases stayed unmatched. The CDR3 loop spans 14 amino acids. The DNA of the CDR3 is TGTGCCAGCAGTTTAGCGGGACAGCCCTATGGCTACACCTTC. It is translated as CASSLAGQPYGYTF.

The V call is TRBV19, the J call TRBJ2-2, with 7 bases lining up with TRBD1. The CDR3 loop spans 15 amino acids. J gave up 5 bases and V 3 bases, and 6 bases lay outside the gene matches. Germline values: CDR1 LNHDA, CDR2 SQIVND (reference sequence). CDR3 in DNA: TGTGCCAGTAGTATCTGGACAGGATCAACCGGGGAGCTGTTTTTT. It yields the protein CASSIWTGSTGELFF.

The chain recombines TRBV4-2 with TRBJ1-1; D not certain. Germline-derived CDR1 and CDR2 are LGHNA and YNFKEQ. Trimming stripped 0 bases from V and 1 base from J, with 12 bases between. The CDR3 covers 16 residues. CDR3 amino acids: CASSQDRAPGNTEAFF. In DNA form, the CDR3 reads TGTGCCAGCAGCCAAGATCGTGCGCCGGGGAACACTGAAGCTTTCTTT.

This chain connects TRBV19 to TRBJ2-5, with D unresolved. The CDR3 has 13 residues. Trimming removed 0 bases from V and 7 bases from J, with 9 bases in between. CDR1 and CDR2 from the germline V gene are LNHDA and SQIVND (reference sequence). The CDR3 spells CASSIEPPGTQYF. In DNA form, the CDR3 reads TGTGCCAGTAGTATAGAACCACCGGGGACCCAGTACTTC.

The CDR3 here is CASSLEGQGDGYTF. The CDR3 DNA reads TGCGCCAGCAGCTTGGAGGGACAGGGGGATGGCTACACCTTC. The rearrangement joins TRBV5-1 to TRBJ1-2, with TRBD1 identical over 11 bases. J lost 6 bases, V lost 0 bases, and 1 base had no gene match. Germline loops: CDR1 SGHRS, CDR2 YFSETQ. The CDR3 totals 14 residues.

In DNA form, the CDR3 reads TGTGCCAGCAGCTCTGTGCCTAGCTGGTACCAAGAGACCCAGTACTTC. Residues: CASSSVPSWYQETQYF. The chain carries TRBV7-2 and TRBJ2-5, with D possibly being TRBD2 (5 bases). The V end lost 4 bases, the J end lost 0 bases, and 15 bases lay between the germline ends. Per germline, CDR1 SGHTA and CDR2 FQGNSA. This CDR3 is 16 amino acids long.

This clone was found once. This chain links TRBV7-9 with TRBJ1-1, with D tentatively TRBD1 (5 bases). Germline CDR1 is SEHNR and CDR2 is FQNEAQ (reference sequence). The V and J ends lost 8 bases and 5 bases respectively, with 12 bases between them. The CDR3 has 12 amino acids. The DNA of the CDR3 is TGTGCCAGCGGGGCAGGGAAGACTGAAGCTTTCTTT. It codes for CASGAGKTEAFF. Drawing the rest from reference TRBV7-9 and TRBJ1-1, the complete variable domain is DTGVSQNPRHKITKRGQNVTFRCDPISEHNRLYWYRQTLGQGPEFLTYFQNEAQLEKSRLLSDRFSAERPKGSFSTLEIQRTEQGDSAMYLCASGAGKTEAFFGQGTRLTVV.

This clone was seen only a few times. V is TRBV5-1 and J is TRBJ2-7; 9 bases match TRBD1. Per the germline V gene, CDR1 is SGHRS and CDR2 is YFSETQ. CDR3 length equals 13 residues. V lost 4 bases, J lost 4 bases, and 3 bases stayed unmatched. This CDR3 is CASSGGQGYEQYF. The CDR3 nucleotides are TGCGCCAGCAGCGGGGGACAGGGTTACGAGCAGTACTTC.

The rearrangement joins TRBV6-5 to TRBJ2-7; TRBD1 might be the D (5 bases). In germline, CDR1 is MNHEY, CDR2 SVGAGI. The V gene lost 2 bases and the J gene lost 1 base, with 9 bases spanning the gap. The CDR3 loop spans 14 amino acids. The CDR3 sequence: CASSYGDRSYEQYF. In DNA, the CDR3 is TGTGCCAGCAGTTACGGAGACAGATCCTACGAGCAGTACTTC.

The chain is built from TRBV2 and TRBJ2-2; 7 bases align to TRBD1. Germline V gene data show CDR1 as SNHLY and CDR2 as FYNNEI. V lost 0 bases, J lost 4 bases, and 5 bases stayed unmatched. The CDR3 has 16 residues. The CDR3 DNA is TGTGCCAGCAGTGAAGCGCGACAGGGTGCCACCGGGGAGCTGTTTTTT. Its translation: CASSEARQGATGELFF.

This rearrangement joins TRBV30 to TRBJ2-5, with D maybe TRBD1 (5 bases). The V gene lost 3 bases and the J gene lost 2 bases, with 10 bases spanning the gap. Germline-derived CDR1 and CDR2 are GTSNPN and SVGIG (reference sequence). The CDR3 runs 13 residues. CDR3 coding DNA: TGTGCCTGGAGCCTGGGGCATCAAGAGACCCAGTACTTC. Residues: CAWSLGHQETQYF.

V and J are TRBV28 and TRBJ1-1, with D maybe TRBD1 (5 bases). CDR1 and CDR2 (germline): MDHEN, SYDVKM. The germline V and J ends were trimmed by 8 bases and 7 bases, with 8 bases remaining between them. This CDR3 has 10 amino acids. CDR3 nucleotides: TGTGCCAGCGGGGGGTATGAAGCTTTCTTT. Translated, it gives CASGGYEAFF.

The chain joins TRBV28 to TRBJ1-2; 7 nucleotides match TRBD1. Germline trimming cut 2 bases from V and 7 bases from J; bases unmatched to any gene: 10. The CDR3 spans 15 residues. Germline assignment: CDR1 MDHEN and CDR2 SYDVKM. The DNA for the CDR3 is TGTGCCAGCAGTTTACCCGACAGGGTCTCGGGTGGCTACACCTTC. Its protein is CASSLPDRVSGGYTF.

The chain recombines TRBV6-5 with TRBJ1-5, with 8 bases lining up with TRBD1. Per germline, CDR1 MNHEY and CDR2 SVGAGI. The CDR3 contains 15 residues. V lost 6 bases to trimming and J lost 9 bases; unmatched junction nucleotides: 13. The CDR3 DNA sequence: TGTGCCAGCAGCCCCGGGGGACAGGCGAGTCTGCCCCAGCATTTT. Translating it yields CASSPGGQASLPQHF.

In this sample, this clone turned up a few times. CDR3: CASSLVLSEQYF. CDR3 sequence (DNA): TGTGCCAGCAGCTTAGTACTATCCGAGCAGTACTTC. The rearrangement uses TRBV7-9 and TRBJ2-7; no reliable D call. This CDR3 is 12 amino acids long. Deletions cut 1 base from V and 6 bases from J, with 7 bases between. Germline assignment: CDR1 SEHNR and CDR2 FQNEAQ (reference sequence).

This rearrangement joins TRBV5-1 to TRBJ2-7; 8 positions match TRBD1. V lost 0 bases, J lost 2 bases, and 7 bases stayed unmatched. The CDR3 has 16 residues. Germline V gene sequence: CDR1 SGHRS, CDR2 YFSETQ. The CDR3 here is CASSLDGTGPTYEQYF. In nucleotides, the CDR3 is TGCGCCAGCAGCTTGGACGGGACAGGACCAACCTACGAGCAGTACTTC.

The chain uses TRBV18 and TRBJ1-6; 7 bases align to TRBD1. Germline loops: CDR1 KGHSH, CDR2 LQKENI. Germline trimming cut 6 bases from V and 6 bases from J; bases unmatched to any gene: 5. The CDR3 runs 14 residues. The CDR3 reads CASSQDRANSPLHF. The CDR3, as DNA: TGTGCCAGCTCCCAAGACAGGGCTAATTCACCCCTCCACTTT.

This clone was recorded once. The chain recombines TRBV3-1 (or the pseudogene TRBV3-2) with TRBJ2-7, with 12 bases that match TRBD2. This CDR3 region has 17 residues. CDR1 LGHDT and CDR2 YNNKEL come from the germline V gene (reference sequence). V gave up 4 bases and J gave up 4 bases; unmatched junction bases: 11. The CDR3 reads CASSRNSLAGGRYEQYF. The DNA for the CDR3 is TGTGCCAGCAGCCGCAACTCTCTAGCGGGAGGGCGATACGAGCAGTACTTC.

For this clone: Sequence at one end of the junction differs from germline and may be a read error. The V gene is TRBV20-1, the J gene TRBJ2-7; 7 positions agree with TRBD2. The CDR3 length is 11 residues. In germline, CDR1 is DFQATT, CDR2 SNEGSKA (reference sequence). This chain's CDR3 is CSARAQRDYIF. In nucleotides, the CDR3 is TGCAGTGCTAGAGCTCAACGGGACTACATCTTC.

The chain couples TRBV7-2 to TRBJ2-3, with 10 nucleotides matching TRBD2. V trimming: 4 bases; J trimming: 1 base; junction bases outside the gene matches: 5. The CDR3 contains 16 residues. Germline loops: CDR1 SGHTA, CDR2 FQGNSA. The CDR3 DNA reads as TGTGCCAGCAGCTCGCGAACTAGCGGGGGCACAGATACGCAGTATTTT. Encoded protein: CASSSRTSGGTDTQYF.